A single sample gave rise to the 6 T cell receptor beta chains below, sequenced in a study of cytomegalovirus exposure and HLA in healthy donors. This PCR relied on a set of 60 Vbeta primers and 13 Jbeta primers. Sequencing was performed with immunoSEQ multiplex PCR; in TCRdb, only in-frame clones are kept and a portion is missing. The sample holds just under 95,000 clones, roughly 81% seen once. The specimen sequenced was PBMCs. Every receptor here comes from a woman aged 18-29 years in good health and CMV-seropositive.

Concerning this clone itself: The junction differs from germline at one of its ends, possibly a read error. The gene calls are TRBV6-1 and TRBJ2-4, with 13 positions matching TRBD2. The CDR3 has 19 residues. The V gene's germline CDR1 is MNHNS and CDR2 SASEGT. The CDR3 DNA sequence: TGTGCCAGCATTGAAGAAGGACTAGCGGGGGAGCTAGCCAAAAACATTCAGTACTTC. It codes for CASIEEGLAGELAKNIQYF.

V and J are TRBV5-1 and TRBJ1-5; no reliable D call. This CDR3 has 15 amino acids. Germline V lookup: CDR1 SGHRS, CDR2 YFSETQ. V gave up 0 bases and J gave up 3 bases, with 10 bases separating them. CDR3 nucleotide sequence: TGCGCCAGCAGCTTGGCCGGCGGCGCCAATCAGCCCCAGCATTTT. Translation gives CASSLAGGANQPQHF.

V usage is TRBV5-1 and J usage is TRBJ1-6; the match to TRBD1 covers 8 bases. The CDR3 has 17 amino acids. Germline CDR1 is SGHRS and CDR2 is YFSETQ. J lost 4 bases, V lost 2 bases, and 8 bases had no gene match. CDR3: CASSLSTGQVYNSPLHF. CDR3 nucleotides: TGCGCCAGCAGCTTAAGCACGGGACAGGTTTATAATTCACCCCTCCACTTT.

The chain has TRBV15 and TRBJ2-3; unclear D gene. Looked up from germline, CDR1 is LNHNV and CDR2 is YYDKDF (reference sequence). This CDR3 is built from 16 residues. V dropped 1 base and J dropped 5 bases, with 16 bases sitting between them. CDR3 protein: CATSRGSRGLVDTQYF. DNA of the CDR3: TGTGCCACCAGCAGAGGATCGAGAGGCCTAGTAGATACGCAGTATTTT.

The CDR3 region is CASNDPPTANYGYTF. The CDR3 DNA reads TGTGCCAGCAACGACCCACCCACAGCTAACTATGGCTACACCTTC. The J gene is TRBJ1-2, the V gene TRBV5-8; D ambiguous. The germline V and J ends were trimmed by 6 bases and 0 bases, with 15 bases remaining between them. CDR1 and CDR2 (germline): SGHTS, YDEGEE. The CDR3 totals 15 residues.

The chain is built from TRBV5-5 and TRBJ1-6, with D hard to call. Deletions cut 0 bases from V and 8 bases from J, with 9 bases between. CDR1 and CDR2 from the germline V gene are SGHKS and YYEKEE (reference sequence). CDR3 length: 14 amino acids. The CDR3 loop is CASSLGRKDSPLHF. CDR3 bases: TGTGCCAGCAGCTTGGGCAGGAAGGATTCACCCCTCCACTTT.